A selection of T cell receptor beta chains follows, all from one sample in a study of T-cell memory formation after mild COVID-19. One entry per CDR3 protein results from TCRdb running MiXCR on the 5' RACE reads. The sample holds around 300,000 distinct CDR3 sequences; around 13% are singletons and the top ten take roughly a fifth. Source material: PBMCs or a T cell subset sorted from them (not recorded which). All receptors come from a man between 18 and 29 years old who had mild COVID-19 (a few samples of this study predate the infection). Cell type and time point are not known. Each CDR3 is given without its conserved first and last residue. Each record gives: J gene, CDR3 length, V gene, CDR3 protein.

J: TRBJ2-2
length: 12
V: TRBV5-1
CDR3: ASSFSGYAGELF

J: TRBJ2-1
length: 13
V: TRBV7-2
CDR3: ASSLWQGVYNEQF

J: TRBJ2-4
length: 11
V: TRBV2
CDR3: ASSDLAGGIQY

J: TRBJ2-5
length: 11
V: TRBV29-1
CDR3: SVALAGVETQY

J: TRBJ2-3
length: 14
V: TRBV7-2
CDR3: ASSLTAGSSTDTQY

J: TRBJ2-1
length: 16
V: TRBV28
CDR3: ASTPPRRLSTSYNEQF

J: TRBJ2-5
length: 9
V: TRBV6-5
CDR3: ASSWGQTDY

J: TRBJ2-1
length: 13
V: TRBV9
CDR3: ASSVEWGQGREQF

J: TRBJ2-3
length: 13
V: TRBV6-4
CDR3: ASSVPTGHTDTQY

J: TRBJ2-1
length: 14
V: TRBV2
CDR3: ASSRPPGSSYNEQF

J: TRBJ1-6
length: 12
V: TRBV19
CDR3: ASGHSSYNSPLH

J: TRBJ1-4
length: 15
V: TRBV3-1
CDR3: ASSQDSNRDFYEKLF

J: TRBJ1-3
length: 11
V: TRBV5-4
CDR3: ASSPGAGNTIY

J: TRBJ1-6
length: 11
V: TRBV6-2/TRBV6-3
CDR3: ASLGQMNSPLH

J: TRBJ2-7
length: 12
V: TRBV5-1
CDR3: ASSLAGTGYEQY

J: TRBJ1-5
length: 17
V: TRBV12-3/TRBV12-4
CDR3: ASSLARFYGTGGGQPQH

J: TRBJ2-1
length: 13
V: TRBV25-1
CDR3: ASSPQQGVRDEQF

J: TRBJ1-1
length: 12
V: TRBV5-1
CDR3: ASFPDRRNTEAF

J: TRBJ2-3
length: 11
V: TRBV5-1
CDR3: ASSTDPTDTQY

J: TRBJ1-2
length: 13
V: TRBV5-1
CDR3: SSSLFSHPNYGYT

J: TRBJ2-7
length: 11
V: TRBV10-1
CDR3: ASSEGSGVEQY

J: TRBJ2-7
length: 12
V: TRBV7-2
CDR3: ASRRGIQDYEQY

J: TRBJ2-7
length: 14
V: TRBV7-8
CDR3: ASSPREGASSYEQY

J: TRBJ1-2
length: 10
V: TRBV7-9
CDR3: ASSFRDYGYT

J: TRBJ2-4
length: 14
V: TRBV6-2/TRBV6-3
CDR3: ASSARQGLAKNIQY

J: TRBJ2-5
length: 12
V: TRBV5-1
CDR3: ASSASGLQETQY

J: TRBJ2-2
length: 13
V: TRBV6-2/TRBV6-3
CDR3: ASLRQGDSTGELF

J: TRBJ2-7
length: 12
V: TRBV20-1
CDR3: SAVLADGTYEQY

J: TRBJ2-5
length: 10
V: TRBV7-6
CDR3: ASSLGGKTQY

J: TRBJ2-7
length: 14
V: TRBV4-2
CDR3: ASSQDSSGGRYEQY

J: TRBJ1-5
length: 11
V: TRBV7-2
CDR3: ASSLSGRQPQH

J: TRBJ1-2
length: 12
V: TRBV7-2
CDR3: ASSSSRDRVGNT

J: TRBJ1-5
length: 13
V: TRBV7-9
CDR3: ASSLAGEGPQPQH

J: TRBJ1-3
length: 12
V: TRBV5-1
CDR3: ASADTASGNTIY

J: TRBJ1-6
length: 13
V: TRBV6-6
CDR3: ASSHRLGYNSPLH

J: TRBJ2-3
length: 15
V: TRBV5-1
CDR3: ASSLWGLAGDADTQY

J: TRBJ1-1
length: 12
V: TRBV7-9
CDR3: ASSSWTANTEAF

J: TRBJ2-7
length: 13
V: TRBV15
CDR3: ATSRVSAVSYEQY

J: TRBJ2-1
length: 13
V: TRBV20-1
CDR3: SANPGASGYNEQF

J: TRBJ2-7
length: 14
V: TRBV5-1
CDR3: ASSFNLRDSSYEQY

J: TRBJ2-2
length: 12
V: TRBV14
CDR3: ASSPRQITGELF

J: TRBJ1-1
length: 11
V: TRBV3-1
CDR3: ASSLRDDTEAF

J: TRBJ1-1
length: 13
V: TRBV27
CDR3: ASKPQTGINTEAF

J: TRBJ1-6
length: 18
V: TRBV15
CDR3: ATSRDGTDRSSPRHSPLH

J: TRBJ1-5
length: 13
V: TRBV10-3
CDR3: AISEGVIGNQPQH

J: TRBJ2-7
length: 13
V: TRBV3-1
CDR3: ASSQAPQASREQY

J: TRBJ2-1
length: 11
V: TRBV9
CDR3: ASGGAVYNEQF

J: TRBJ2-1
length: 13
V: TRBV24-1
CDR3: ATSDSASGNNEQF